This TCR beta chain was sequenced in a study of OX40 agonist ivuxolimab in advanced cancers. General observations from the study: Within 6 weeks, CD4+ and CD8+ blood T cells expanded clonally at 0.1 to 3.0 mg/kg. Nonresponders included some who also had low normalized T-cell clonal expansion. Among the lowest levels of clonal expansion were found in partial responders at 0.1-3.0 mg/kg.

The table came from immunoSEQ multiplex PCR; TCRdb's copy has only in-frame clones and leaves some out. The sample consists of 55,000 to 85,000 clones, approximately 87% of them appearing once. Comments on this clone: No antigen is known for it.

The material sequenced was CD4+ or CD8+ T cells sorted from blood, taken in a trial of the OX40 agonist ivuxolimab. The TCR was taken from an adult with an advanced solid tumor such as melanoma, head and neck, liver or kidney cancer.

The CDR3 DNA follows: TGTGCCAGCAGCCCAGCCCTCTTTGACGAAAAACTGTTTTTT. This translates into CASSPALFDEKLFF. The chain has TRBV7-9 and TRBJ1-4; D is uncertain. The germline V gene has CDR1 SEHNR and CDR2 FQNEAQ (reference sequence). There are 14 residues in the CDR3. V was trimmed by 5 bases and J by 8 bases, leaving 15 bases between them. Together with reference TRBV7-9 and TRBJ1-4, the CDR3 gives the full variable domain: DTGVSQNPRHKITKRGQNVTFRCDPISEHNRLYWYRQTLGQGPEFLTYFQNEAQLEKSRLLSDRFSAERPKGSFSTLEIQRTEQGDSAMYLCASSPALFDEKLFFGSGTQLSVL.